This T cell receptor (beta chain) was profiled in a study of CD8+CD57+ T cells in acquired aplastic anemia. Study-level results: Common to patients and controls were roughly 30 CD8+ CDR3 sequences.

Trimming pared 5 bases from V and 4 bases from J, leaving 15 bases between. The CDR3 sequence is 16 residues long. The germline gives CDR1 SGHTA, CDR2 FQGTGA. Profiles of TCR beta VDJ and CDR3 were generated from a genomic DNA template. In TCRdb, the reads were re-called with MiXCR into one record per CDR3 protein. The table includes around 200,000 distinct CDR3 sequences, approximately 52% detected once. A word on this clonotype: What it recognizes is unknown.

The sequence derives from a human donor in good health, serving as a control. The V gene is TRBV7-3, the J gene TRBJ2-6; D may be TRBD1 (5 bases). Sequencing used sorted CD4+, CD8+, or CD8+CD57+ T cells (not recorded which) from PBMCs. The CDR3 loop reads CASSHLGAAGANVLTF. The CDR3 DNA reads TGTGCCAGCAGCCATCTAGGGGCGGCGGGGGCCAACGTCCTGACTTTC.